These T cell receptor beta chains were read from a single sample in a study of shared clonotypes between healthy human individuals. The assay was immunoSEQ multiplex PCR, and TCRdb's table has in-frame clones only and misses some. The sample has 2,500,000 or so clones; approximately 92% are singletons. Sequences were obtained from naive CD4+ T cells sorted from blood. The receptors shown here come from a man aged 18 to 29 in good health. The CDR3 runs from the conserved cysteine through the conserved F or W. D genes are given only for firm matches. Size values are once, few and many counts, or a class for expanded clones, and some rows have none.

j_gene,abundance,d_gene,v_gene,CDR3aa,CDR3nt
TRBJ1-1,NA,NA,TRBV6-1,CASSEGRDDEAFF,TGTGCCAGCAGTGAAGGGAGGGACGATGAAGCTTTCTTT
TRBJ2-7,NA,NA,TRBV18,CASSFDDYEQYF,TGTGCCAGCTCCTTTGACGACTACGAGCAGTACTTC
TRBJ1-5,NA,NA,TRBV29-1,CSVGGPRGQPQHF,TGCAGCGTTGGTGGTCCTCGCGGTCAGCCCCAGCATTTT
TRBJ2-1,NA,TRBD2,TRBV25-1,CASSSPGLGRNEQFF,TGTGCCAGCAGTTCCCCGGGACTAGGGCGCAATGAGCAGTTCTTC
TRBJ2-3,NA,TRBD2,TRBV27,CASSSYTPGLAGNTDTQYF,TGTGCCAGCAGTTCCTATACCCCTGGACTAGCGGGGAACACAGATACGCAGTATTTT
TRBJ2-7,NA,NA,TRBV9,CASSVGGLSYEQYF,TGTGCCAGCAGCGTAGGGGGGCTATCCTACGAGCAGTACTTC
TRBJ1-3,NA,NA,TRBV4-1,CASSQQGPRVNTIYF,TGCGCCAGCAGCCAGCAGGGACCGCGTGTAAACACCATATATTTT
TRBJ1-2,once,NA,TRBV30,CAWTITGSGYTF,TGTGCCTGGACGATCACAGGTTCAGGCTACACCTTC
TRBJ1-3,NA,NA,TRBV28,CASTNGLIGGNTIYF,TGTGCCAGCACCAATGGGCTAATTGGTGGAAACACCATATATTTT
TRBJ2-5,NA,TRBD2,TRBV5-1,CASSLTGGQETQYF,TGCGCCAGCAGCTTGACGGGGGGGCAAGAGACCCAGTACTTC
TRBJ1-6,NA,TRBD1,TRBV5-5,CASSLETGQGASPLHF,TGTGCCAGCAGCTTGGAGACGGGACAGGGCGCTTCACCCCTCCACTTT
TRBJ2-7,once,TRBD2,TRBV5-1,CASRASGWSSYEQYF,TGCGCCAGCAGGGCTAGCGGGTGGAGCTCCTACGAGCAGTACTTC
TRBJ2-6,NA,TRBD2,TRBV4-1,CASSHSRTSGKPSGANVLTF,TGCGCCAGCAGCCACTCCAGGACTAGCGGGAAACCCTCTGGGGCCAACGTCCTGACTTTC
TRBJ2-3,NA,TRBD2,TRBV9,CASSAGLAGGVTDTQYF,TGTGCCAGCAGCGCTGGACTAGCGGGAGGGGTCACAGATACGCAGTATTTT
TRBJ2-7,once,NA,TRBV7-2,CASSFSGVPGEQYF,TGTGCCAGCAGCTTTTCAGGGGTACCTGGCGAGCAGTACTTC
TRBJ2-1,NA,TRBD2,TRBV11-2,CASSRSPGGNEQFF,TGTGCCAGCAGCCGGTCCCCGGGAGGCAATGAGCAGTTCTTC
TRBJ1-1,NA,TRBD1,TRBV30,CAWSVDRVGTEAFF,TGTGCCTGGAGTGTAGACAGGGTGGGCACTGAAGCTTTCTTT
TRBJ2-3,NA,NA,TRBV15,CATSSELGRTYPPDTQYF,TGTGCCACCAGCAGTGAACTAGGGAGGACCTACCCGCCAGATACGCAGTATTTT
TRBJ2-3,NA,TRBD2,TRBV30,CAWGERGGSDTQYF,TGTGCCTGGGGCGAGCGGGGGGGTTCAGATACGCAGTATTTT
TRBJ1-6,NA,NA,TRBV19,CASGRDTNSPLHF,TGTGCCAGTGGCCGGGACACGAATTCACCCCTCCACTTT
TRBJ2-5,NA,TRBD2,TRBV10-3,CAISESTSGETQYF,TGTGCCATCAGTGAGTCGACTAGCGGGGAGACCCAGTACTTC
TRBJ2-5,NA,NA,TRBV10-3,CAISGHGETQYF,TGTGCCATCAGTGGCCACGGAGAGACCCAGTACTTC
TRBJ2-7,NA,TRBD2,TRBV28,CASYSGGHSYEQYF,TGTGCCAGTTACAGCGGGGGGCACTCCTACGAGCAGTACTTC
TRBJ1-4,NA,TRBD1,TRBV7-2,CASSLIRGQGTNEKLFF,TGTGCCAGCAGCTTAATCAGGGGGCAAGGCACTAATGAAAAACTGTTTTTT
TRBJ1-6,NA,NA,TRBV5-3,CARTHRLEGLSSYNSPLHF,TGTGCCAGAACCCACAGGTTGGAAGGTTTGAGCTCCTATAATTCACCCCTCCACTTT
TRBJ2-3,NA,NA,TRBV30,CAWSVRASDTQYF,TGTGCCTGGAGTGTAAGGGCTTCAGATACGCAGTATTTT
TRBJ2-7,NA,TRBD1,TRBV28,CASSLTGIHEQYF,TGTGCCAGCAGTTTGACAGGGATCCACGAGCAGTACTTC
TRBJ2-1,NA,TRBD2,TRBV5-4,CASSPAGGRDNEQFF,TGTGCCAGCAGCCCAGCAGGAGGGAGGGACAATGAGCAGTTCTTC
TRBJ2-3,NA,NA,TRBV19,CASTEGVSHGTQYF,TGTGCCAGTACTGAGGGGGTCAGCCACGGTACGCAGTATTTT
TRBJ1-4,NA,NA,TRBV9,CASSVGGSANEKLFF,TGTGCCAGCAGCGTAGGGGGATCAGCTAATGAAAAACTGTTTTTT
TRBJ1-2,NA,TRBD1,TRBV19,CASSTGGWSYGYTF,TGTGCCAGTAGTACAGGGGGCTGGAGCTATGGCTACACCTTC
TRBJ1-3,NA,NA,TRBV6-1,CASGPGNTIYF,TGTGCCAGCGGCCCGGGAAACACCATATATTTT
TRBJ1-2,NA,TRBD1,TRBV11-2,CASSLGYSGYRGLGYGYTF,TGTGCCAGCAGCTTAGGATATTCGGGCTACAGGGGGCTTGGCTATGGCTACACCTTC
TRBJ1-5,NA,NA,TRBV18,CASSPVPGVGDQPQHF,TGTGCCAGCTCACCGGTACCGGGAGTTGGGGATCAGCCCCAGCATTTT
TRBJ2-5,few,NA,TRBV5-5,CASSLAGETQYF,TGTGCCAGCAGCTTGGCCGGGGAGACCCAGTACTTC
TRBJ1-6,NA,NA,TRBV7-9,CASSLWIGYNSPLHF,TGTGCCAGCAGCTTGTGGATAGGGTATAATTCACCCCTCCACTTT
TRBJ2-2,NA,NA,TRBV19,CASSIVRGANTGELFF,TGTGCCAGTAGTATAGTTCGTGGAGCAAACACCGGGGAGCTGTTTTTT
TRBJ2-1,NA,TRBD2,TRBV6-5,CASSYAGEVYNEQFF,TGTGCCAGCAGTTACGCGGGGGAGGTCTACAATGAGCAGTTCTTC
TRBJ2-5,NA,TRBD2,TRBV10-1,CASSGAGGNQETQYF,TGCGCCAGCAGTGGAGCGGGGGGGAACCAAGAGACCCAGTACTTC
TRBJ1-1,NA,NA,TRBV6-6,CASSYQRGENTEAFF,TGTGCCAGCAGTTACCAACGGGGGGAGAACACTGAAGCTTTCTTT
TRBJ1-2,NA,TRBD1,TRBV5-1,CASSLRTGYGYTF,TGCGCCAGCAGCTTGCGGACAGGCTATGGCTACACCTTC
TRBJ2-7,NA,TRBD2,TRBV7-2,CASSPRYSGGLSYEQYF,TGTGCCAGCAGCCCGAGATATAGCGGGGGGTTGAGCTACGAGCAGTACTTC
TRBJ2-3,NA,TRBD2,TRBV10-3,CAISESAGGNTDTQYF,TGTGCCATCAGTGAGTCGGCGGGGGGCAACACAGATACGCAGTATTTT
TRBJ2-5,NA,TRBD2,TRBV7-8,CASSLKAGVGETQYF,TGTGCCAGCAGCTTAAAAGCGGGAGTTGGAGAGACCCAGTACTTC
TRBJ2-7,NA,NA,TRBV9,CASSTTGLEQYF,TGTGCCAGCAGCACAACAGGGTTAGAGCAGTACTTC
TRBJ2-5,NA,NA,TRBV11-3,CASSFALSGTQYF,TGTGCCAGCAGCTTTGCCCTCTCGGGGACCCAGTACTTC
TRBJ1-6,NA,NA,TRBV5-1,CASSLAGRDWGSPLHF,TGCGCCAGCAGCTTGGCGGGACGGGATTGGGGCTCACCCCTCCACTTT
TRBJ1-1,once,TRBD1,TRBV5-6,CASSPRTGANTEAFF,TGTGCCAGCAGCCCGAGGACAGGGGCGAACACTGAAGCTTTCTTT
TRBJ1-5,NA,TRBD1,TRBV27,CASSPRDRGRQPQHF,TGTGCCAGCAGTCCACGGGACAGGGGGCGTCAGCCCCAGCATTTT
TRBJ1-1,NA,NA,TRBV5-1,CASSSQGSGTEAFF,TGCGCCAGCAGCTCGCAAGGGTCGGGAACTGAAGCTTTCTTT
TRBJ2-7,NA,NA,TRBV5-1,CASSLDPAAYEQYF,TGCGCCAGCAGCTTGGATCCAGCGGCCTACGAGCAGTACTTC
TRBJ1-2,NA,TRBD1,TRBV30,CAWSTGGQGYTF,TGTGCCTGGTCTACAGGGGGGCAGGGCTACACCTTC
TRBJ1-1,NA,NA,TRBV5-1,CASSLQGGNEAFF,TGCGCCAGCAGCTTACAGGGTGGGAATGAAGCTTTCTTT